Listed below are T cell receptor beta chains from one sample, sequenced in a study of technical replicates of blood from several donors. Sequenced by immunoSEQ multiplex PCR; TCRdb stores in-frame clones only, minus some. The data hold under 90,000 clones, with 98% observed a single time. The sequencing input was T cells isolated from PBMCs. These receptors all come from a human donor in good health. The CDR3 runs from the conserved cysteine through the conserved F or W. D genes are given only for firm matches. Not every row has a clone size; where given, it reads once, few, many or a size class.

CDR3 DNA	CDR3 protein	V gene	J gene	clone size	D gene
TGCGCCAGCAGCCAAAAACCGGGACAGTTATTCTATGGCTACACCTTC	CASSQKPGQLFYGYTF	TRBV4-1	TRBJ1-2	NA	TRBD1
TGTGCCAGCTCTCACAGGGACACAGGGTTTGGAAACACCATATATTTT	CASSHRDTGFGNTIYF	TRBV18	TRBJ1-3	NA	NA
TGTGCCAGCAGCTTAAATTATCTAGGCCTTAACACTGAAGCTTTCTTT	CASSLNYLGLNTEAFF	TRBV13	TRBJ1-1	NA	NA
TGTGCCATCTCGGGGGAGCTAACCGAGCAGTACTTC	CAISGELTEQYF	TRBV10-3	TRBJ2-7	NA	NA
TGTGCCAGCAGCTTGGGTACGAGCGGGAGTCCCGCCACAGATACGCAGTATTTT	CASSLGTSGSPATDTQYF	TRBV5-4	TRBJ2-3	NA	TRBD2
TGCGCCAGCAGTGAGCCCTGGACGAGCGGTAATGAAAAACTGTTTTTT	CASSEPWTSGNEKLFF	TRBV10-1	TRBJ1-4	NA	NA
TGTGCCAGCAGTTTTGTGCTAGCTAACTATGGCTACACCTTC	CASSFVLANYGYTF	TRBV28	TRBJ1-2	NA	NA
TGCGCCAGCAGCCAGGTACTTAGCGGGAAGACCGGGGAGCTGTTTTTT	CASSQVLSGKTGELFF	TRBV4-1	TRBJ2-2	NA	TRBD2
TGTGCCTGGAGTGCGGGACAGGGAGTCAACGTCCTGACTTTC	CAWSAGQGVNVLTF	TRBV30	TRBJ2-6	NA	TRBD1
TGTGCCAGCAGCTTAACGGATCGAACACGGGAGTACTTC	CASSLTDRTREYF	TRBV7-8	TRBJ2-5	NA	NA
TGCGCCAGCAGCCCCGGACACAACTCGACGCTCTATGGCTACACCTTC	CASSPGHNSTLYGYTF	TRBV5-1	TRBJ1-2	NA	NA
TGTGCCAGCAGCTTAACCTTGGGGACAGGGAATGAAAAACTGTTTTTT	CASSLTLGTGNEKLFF	TRBV7-2	TRBJ1-4	once	TRBD1
TGTGCCAGCAGTTCTATCATTTTCAATGGCTACACCTTC	CASSSIIFNGYTF	TRBV28	TRBJ1-2	once	NA
TGTGCCGTAACTAGCGGGGGGAGAGATACGCAGTATTTT	CAVTSGGRDTQYF	TRBV30	TRBJ2-3	NA	TRBD2
TGCGCCAGCAGCCTCTCTAACGGAGGGAATGAGCAGTTCTTC	CASSLSNGGNEQFF	TRBV5-1	TRBJ2-1	NA	NA
TGTGCCAGCAGTTACTCAGGGAGCTCCTACAATGAGCAGTTCTTC	CASSYSGSSYNEQFF	TRBV6-5	TRBJ2-1	NA	NA
TGTGCCAGCAGCCCAGGGGAGGGCACTGAAGCTTTCTTT	CASSPGEGTEAFF	TRBV4-2	TRBJ1-1	NA	NA
TGTGCCAGCAGCCCGCGACAGATAGATACGCAGTATTTT	CASSPRQIDTQYF	TRBV7-8	TRBJ2-3	NA	NA
TGCGCCAGCAGCTTAATCGGGACAGGGGAAGAAAAACTGTTTTTT	CASSLIGTGEEKLFF	TRBV5-1	TRBJ1-4	NA	TRBD1
TGTGCCAGCACAGTGCCGGGAGTCGGTGAGACCCAGTACTTC	CASTVPGVGETQYF	TRBV28	TRBJ2-5	NA	NA
TGTGCCAGCAGTAAAACCGGGACTAGCGACTACGAGCAGTACTTC	CASSKTGTSDYEQYF	TRBV27	TRBJ2-7	NA	TRBD2
TGTGCCAGCCAAACTACCGAGAACACTGAAGCTTTCTTT	CASQTTENTEAFF	TRBV2	TRBJ1-1	NA	NA